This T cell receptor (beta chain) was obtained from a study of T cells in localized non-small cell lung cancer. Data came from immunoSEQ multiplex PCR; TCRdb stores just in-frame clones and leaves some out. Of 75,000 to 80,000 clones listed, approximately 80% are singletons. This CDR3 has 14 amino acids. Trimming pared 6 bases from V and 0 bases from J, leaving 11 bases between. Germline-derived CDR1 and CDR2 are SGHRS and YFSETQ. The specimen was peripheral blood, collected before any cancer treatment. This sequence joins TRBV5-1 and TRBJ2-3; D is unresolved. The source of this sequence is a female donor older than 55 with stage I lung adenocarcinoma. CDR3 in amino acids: CASKELGSTDTQYF. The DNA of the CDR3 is TGCGCCAGCAAAGAATTGGGTAGCACAGATACGCAGTATTTT.